The rows below give T cell receptor beta chains drawn from one sample of a study of cytomegalovirus exposure and HLA in healthy donors. Clones were read by immunoSEQ multiplex PCR, and TCRdb kept only the in-frame ones, dropping some. This sample has 100,000 to 150,000 clones, with under 90% found just once. The sequencing sample was made of PBMCs. These receptors were collected from a young man in good health and CMV-seronegative. The CDR3 runs from the conserved cysteine through the conserved F or W. A D gene is named only where the DNA matches it firmly. Expanded clones are given a class, and other clones once, few, many or no size at all.

-	TRBV5-8	-	TRBJ1-1	CASSLAVFRGATEAFF	TGTGCCAGCAGCTTGGCGGTCTTCAGGGGCGCCACTGAAGCTTTCTTT
-	TRBV11-2	TRBD1	TRBJ2-6	CASSWGQVYREANVLTF	TGTGCCAGCAGCTGGGGACAGGTGTACCGGGAGGCCAACGTCCTGACTTTC
-	TRBV15	-	TRBJ1-4	CATQGVGQHNEKLFF	TGTGCCACCCAAGGTGTCGGACAACATAATGAAAAACTGTTTTTT
-	TRBV7-2	TRBD1	TRBJ2-7	CASSLGDRGYEQYF	TGTGCCAGCAGCTTAGGGGACAGGGGCTACGAGCAGTACTTC
-	TRBV4-2	-	TRBJ1-5	CASSQDRVQPQHF	TGTGCCAGCAGCCAAGATCGGGTCCAGCCCCAGCATTTT
-	TRBV5-6	TRBD2	TRBJ2-5	CASRWRGGRETQYF	TGTGCCAGCAGGTGGCGGGGGGGTCGGGAGACCCAGTACTTC
-	TRBV7-3	TRBD2	TRBJ2-1	CASSSLAGVVNEQFF	TGTGCCAGCAGCTCCCTAGCGGGGGTAGTAAATGAGCAGTTCTTC
-	TRBV27	-	TRBJ1-5	CASSSDSRSNQPQHF	TGTGCCAGCAGTTCAGACAGCCGTAGCAATCAGCCCCAGCATTTT
-	TRBV9	TRBD1	TRBJ2-7	CASSGRKTGVSSYEQYF	TGTGCCAGCAGCGGCAGAAAAACAGGGGTGTCATCCTACGAGCAGTACTTC
-	TRBV18	-	TRBJ1-1	CASSLNRDFSTEAFF	TGTGCCAGCTCACTAAACCGGGACTTTAGCACTGAAGCTTTCTTT
-	TRBV27	-	TRBJ2-7	CASSLSQTRTFSYEQYF	TGTGCCAGCAGTTTGTCCCAAACCCGGACATTCTCCTACGAGCAGTACTTC
-	TRBV19	TRBD1	TRBJ1-2	CASSMGQGAFGYTF	TGTGCCAGTAGTATGGGACAGGGGGCGTTTGGCTACACCTTC
-	TRBV19	TRBD1	TRBJ2-1	CASSIGTGGRHDEQFF	TGTGCCAGTAGTATAGGGACAGGGGGACGCCACGATGAGCAGTTCTTC
-	TRBV9	TRBD1	TRBJ1-2	CASSGATGGYGYTF	TGTGCCAGCAGCGGAGCAACAGGGGGCTATGGCTACACCTTC
once	TRBV7-8	TRBD2	TRBJ2-1	CASSWTGGALYNEQFF	TGTGCCAGCAGCTGGACCGGGGGGGCCCTCTACAATGAGCAGTTCTTC
-	TRBV9	-	TRBJ2-7	CASSVASRQATYEQYF	TGTGCCAGCAGCGTAGCTAGCCGACAGGCTACCTACGAGCAGTACTTC
-	TRBV5-1	TRBD1	TRBJ1-1	CASSLGDREAFF	TGCGCCAGCAGCTTGGGGGACAGGGAGGCTTTCTTT
-	TRBV4-2	-	TRBJ2-3	CASSQAGSQADTQYF	TGTGCCAGCAGCCAAGCGGGGTCCCAGGCGGATACGCAGTATTTT
-	TRBV6-6	-	TRBJ1-5	CASRTQGNQPQHF	TGTGCCAGCAGGACTCAGGGAAATCAGCCCCAGCATTTT
-	TRBV9	TRBD2	TRBJ2-7	CASSVGGAGVDEQYF	TGTGCCAGCAGCGTAGGAGGGGCGGGGGTAGACGAGCAGTACTTC
-	TRBV2	TRBD1	TRBJ1-2	CASSGGTDAPTNYGYTF	TGTGCCAGCAGTGGGGGGACAGACGCCCCAACTAACTATGGCTACACCTTC
-	TRBV6-5	-	TRBJ2-7	CASSTTVTYEQYF	TGTGCCAGCAGCACGACAGTAACCTACGAGCAGTACTTC
-	TRBV7-9	-	TRBJ1-3	CASEKQGLTPGNTIYF	TGTGCCAGTGAGAAACAGGGTCTTACGCCGGGAAACACCATATATTTT
-	TRBV29-1	TRBD1	TRBJ1-2	CSALQTGGVGYTF	TGCAGCGCCCTACAGACAGGGGGAGTAGGCTACACCTTC
-	TRBV6-5	-	TRBJ2-6	CASRPAGSGGVLTF	TGTGCCAGCAGGCCCGCAGGGTCGGGCGGCGTCCTGACTTTC
once	TRBV10-2	-	TRBJ2-7	CASTPGLYEQYF	TGCGCCAGCACCCCCGGACTTTACGAGCAGTACTTC